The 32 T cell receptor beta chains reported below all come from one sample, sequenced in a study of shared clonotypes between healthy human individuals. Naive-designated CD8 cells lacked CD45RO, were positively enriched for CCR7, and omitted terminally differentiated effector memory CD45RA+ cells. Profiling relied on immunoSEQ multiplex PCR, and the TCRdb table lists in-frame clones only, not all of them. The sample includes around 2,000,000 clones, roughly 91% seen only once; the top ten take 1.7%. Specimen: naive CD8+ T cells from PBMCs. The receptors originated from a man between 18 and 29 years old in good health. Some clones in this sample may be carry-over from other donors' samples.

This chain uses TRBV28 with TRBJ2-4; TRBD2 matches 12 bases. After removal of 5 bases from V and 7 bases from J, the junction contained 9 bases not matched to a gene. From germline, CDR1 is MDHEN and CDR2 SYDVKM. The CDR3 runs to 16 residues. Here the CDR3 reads CASSPLGTSGLNIQYF. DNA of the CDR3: TGTGCCAGCAGTCCCCTCGGGACTAGCGGGTTGAACATTCAGTACTTC.

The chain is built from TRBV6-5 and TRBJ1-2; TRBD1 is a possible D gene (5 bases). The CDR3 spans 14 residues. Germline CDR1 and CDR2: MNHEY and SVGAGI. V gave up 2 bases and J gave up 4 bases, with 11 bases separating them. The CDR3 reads CASSYGQGLYGYTF. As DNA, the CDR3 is TGTGCCAGCAGTTACGGGCAGGGCCTCTATGGCTACACCTTC.

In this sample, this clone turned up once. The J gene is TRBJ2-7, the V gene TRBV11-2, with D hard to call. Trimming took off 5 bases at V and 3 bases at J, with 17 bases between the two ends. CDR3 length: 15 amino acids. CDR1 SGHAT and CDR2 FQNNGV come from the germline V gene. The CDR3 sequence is CASSLGRNLLYEQYF. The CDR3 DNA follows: TGTGCCAGCAGCCTTGGACGGAATTTGCTCTACGAGCAGTACTTC.

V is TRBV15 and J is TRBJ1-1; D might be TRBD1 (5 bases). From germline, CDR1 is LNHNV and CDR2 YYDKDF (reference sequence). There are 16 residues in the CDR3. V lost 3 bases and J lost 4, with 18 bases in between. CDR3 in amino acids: CATSRSGSGLSTEAFF. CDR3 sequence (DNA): TGTGCCACCAGCAGGTCAGGGTCTGGGCTGAGCACTGAAGCTTTCTTT.

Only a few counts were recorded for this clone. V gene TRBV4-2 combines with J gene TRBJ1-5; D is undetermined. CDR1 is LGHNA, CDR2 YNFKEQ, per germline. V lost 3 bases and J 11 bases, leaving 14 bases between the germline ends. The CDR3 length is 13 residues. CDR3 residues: CASSQEGSWAQHF. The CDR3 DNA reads TGTGCCAGCAGCCAGGAAGGGTCGTGGGCCCAGCATTTT.

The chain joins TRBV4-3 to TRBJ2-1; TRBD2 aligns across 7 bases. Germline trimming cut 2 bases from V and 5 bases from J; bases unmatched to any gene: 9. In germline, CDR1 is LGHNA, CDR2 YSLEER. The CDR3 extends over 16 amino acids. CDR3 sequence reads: CASSQWDGEGHNEQFF. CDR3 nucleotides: TGCGCCAGCAGCCAATGGGACGGGGAGGGCCACAATGAGCAGTTCTTC.

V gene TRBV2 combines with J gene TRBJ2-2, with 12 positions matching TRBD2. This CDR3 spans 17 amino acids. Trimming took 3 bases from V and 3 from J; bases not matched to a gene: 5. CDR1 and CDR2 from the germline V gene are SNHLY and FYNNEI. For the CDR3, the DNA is TGTGCCAGCAGTGAGACTAGCGGGAGACTAGACACCGGGGAGCTGTTTTTT. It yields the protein CASSETSGRLDTGELFF.

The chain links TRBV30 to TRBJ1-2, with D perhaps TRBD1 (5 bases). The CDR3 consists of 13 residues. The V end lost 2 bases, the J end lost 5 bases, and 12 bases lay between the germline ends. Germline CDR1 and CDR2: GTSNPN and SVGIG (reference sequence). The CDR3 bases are TGTGCCTGGAGTAACGGGACCCTATATGGCTACACCTTC. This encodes CAWSNGTLYGYTF.

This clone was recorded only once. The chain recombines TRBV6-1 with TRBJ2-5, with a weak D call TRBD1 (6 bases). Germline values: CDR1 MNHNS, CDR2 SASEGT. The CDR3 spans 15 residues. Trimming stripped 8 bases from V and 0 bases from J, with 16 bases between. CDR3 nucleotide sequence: TGTGCCAGCCCAAGGGAGCAGGGGAACCAAGAGACCCAGTACTTC. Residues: CASPREQGNQETQYF.

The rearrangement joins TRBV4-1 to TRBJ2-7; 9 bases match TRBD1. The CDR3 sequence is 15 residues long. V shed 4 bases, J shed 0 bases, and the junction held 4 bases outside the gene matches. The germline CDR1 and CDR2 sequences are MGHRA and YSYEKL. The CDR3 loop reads CASSRPGQGSYEQYF. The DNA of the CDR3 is TGCGCCAGCAGCCGACCGGGACAGGGCTCCTACGAGCAGTACTTC.

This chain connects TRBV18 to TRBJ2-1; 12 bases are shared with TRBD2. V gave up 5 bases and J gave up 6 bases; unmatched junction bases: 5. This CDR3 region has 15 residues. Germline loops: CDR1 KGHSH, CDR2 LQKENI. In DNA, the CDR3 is TGTGCCAGCTCAACAGGACTAGCGGGACCCAATGAGCAGTTCTTC. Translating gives CASSTGLAGPNEQFF.

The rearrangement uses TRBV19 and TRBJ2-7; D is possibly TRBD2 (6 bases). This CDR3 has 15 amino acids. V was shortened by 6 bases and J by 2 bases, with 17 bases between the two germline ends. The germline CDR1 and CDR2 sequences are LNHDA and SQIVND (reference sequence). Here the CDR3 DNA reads TGTGCCAGTAGCGGAGCCGGGGGAAGACCCTACGAGCAGTACTTC. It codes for CASSGAGGRPYEQYF.

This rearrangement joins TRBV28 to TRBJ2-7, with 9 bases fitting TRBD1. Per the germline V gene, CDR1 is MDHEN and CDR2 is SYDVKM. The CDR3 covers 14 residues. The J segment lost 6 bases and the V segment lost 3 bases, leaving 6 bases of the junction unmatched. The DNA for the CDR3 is TGTGCCAGCAGTTTCCCGACAGGGGGTCTCGAGCAGTACTTC. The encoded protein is CASSFPTGGLEQYF. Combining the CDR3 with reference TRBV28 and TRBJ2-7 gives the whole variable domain DVKVTQSSRYLVKRTGEKVFLECVQDMDHENMFWYRQDPGLGLRLIYFSYDVKMKEKGDIPEGYSVSREKKERFSLILESASTNQTSMYLCASSFPTGGLEQYFGPGTRLTVT.

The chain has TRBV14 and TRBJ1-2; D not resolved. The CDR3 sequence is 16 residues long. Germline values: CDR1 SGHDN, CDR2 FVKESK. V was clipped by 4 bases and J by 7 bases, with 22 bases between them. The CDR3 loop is CASSPSRTAISGGYTF. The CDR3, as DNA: TGTGCCAGCAGCCCGTCAAGGACGGCCATCTCGGGTGGCTACACCTTC.

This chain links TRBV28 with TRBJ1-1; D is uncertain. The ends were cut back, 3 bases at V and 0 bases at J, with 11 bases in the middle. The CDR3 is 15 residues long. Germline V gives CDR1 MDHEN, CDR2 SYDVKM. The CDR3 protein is CASSFSFRMNTEAFF. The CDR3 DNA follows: TGTGCCAGCAGTTTCAGTTTCCGGATGAACACTGAAGCTTTCTTT.

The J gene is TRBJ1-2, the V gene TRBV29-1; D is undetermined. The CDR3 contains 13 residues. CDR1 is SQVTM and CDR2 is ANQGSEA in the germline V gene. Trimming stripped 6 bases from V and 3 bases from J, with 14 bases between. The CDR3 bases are TGCAGCGTCCCGAGCCTGAGGGACTATGGCTACACCTTC. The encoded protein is CSVPSLRDYGYTF.

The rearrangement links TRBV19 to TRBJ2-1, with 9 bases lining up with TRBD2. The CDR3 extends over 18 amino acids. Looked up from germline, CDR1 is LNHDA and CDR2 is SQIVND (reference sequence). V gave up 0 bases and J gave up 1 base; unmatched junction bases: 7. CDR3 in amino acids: CASSIDPRRGGSYNEQFF. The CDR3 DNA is TGTGCCAGTAGTATAGATCCACGGCGGGGGGGTTCCTACAATGAGCAGTTCTTC.

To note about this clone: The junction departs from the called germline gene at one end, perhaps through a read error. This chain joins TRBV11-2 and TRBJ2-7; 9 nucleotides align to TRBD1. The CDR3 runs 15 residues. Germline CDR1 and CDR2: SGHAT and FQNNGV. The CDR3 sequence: CASSPTQGASHEQYF. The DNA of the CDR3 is TGTGCCAGCAGCCCAACACAGGGGGCCTCCCACGAGCAGTACTTC.

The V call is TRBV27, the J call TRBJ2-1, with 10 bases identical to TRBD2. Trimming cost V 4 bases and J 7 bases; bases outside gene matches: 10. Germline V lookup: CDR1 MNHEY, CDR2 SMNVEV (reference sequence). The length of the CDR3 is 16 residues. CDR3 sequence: CASSWSSGSRLNEQFF. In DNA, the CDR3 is TGTGCCAGCAGTTGGTCTAGCGGGAGTCGGTTGAATGAGCAGTTCTTC.

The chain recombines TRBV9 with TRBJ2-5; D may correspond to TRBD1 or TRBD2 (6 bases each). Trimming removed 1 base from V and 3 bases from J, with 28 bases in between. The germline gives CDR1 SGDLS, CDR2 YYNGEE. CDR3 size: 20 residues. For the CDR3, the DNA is TGTGCCAGCAGCGTATCCCGGACTGGACTTAGCGGAGGGGGAAAAGAGACCCAGTACTTC. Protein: CASSVSRTGLSGGGKETQYF.

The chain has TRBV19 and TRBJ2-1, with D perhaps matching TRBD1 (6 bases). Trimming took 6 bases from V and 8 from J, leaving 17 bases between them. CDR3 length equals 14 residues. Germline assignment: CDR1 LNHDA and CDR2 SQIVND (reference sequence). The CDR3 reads CASSFTGIGDEQFF. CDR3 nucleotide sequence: TGTGCCAGTAGCTTCACAGGGATCGGCGATGAGCAGTTCTTC.

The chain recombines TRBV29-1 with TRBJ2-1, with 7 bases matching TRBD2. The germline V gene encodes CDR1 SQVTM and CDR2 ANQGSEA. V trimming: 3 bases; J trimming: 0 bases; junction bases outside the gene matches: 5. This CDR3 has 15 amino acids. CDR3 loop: CSVEELAGSYNEQFF. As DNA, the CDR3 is TGCAGCGTTGAGGAATTAGCGGGCTCCTACAATGAGCAGTTCTTC.

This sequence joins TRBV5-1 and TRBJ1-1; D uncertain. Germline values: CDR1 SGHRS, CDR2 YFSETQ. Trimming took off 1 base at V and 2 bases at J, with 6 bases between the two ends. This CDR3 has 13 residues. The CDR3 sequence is CASSLWINTEAFF. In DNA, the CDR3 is TGCGCCAGCAGCTTGTGGATTAACACTGAAGCTTTCTTT.

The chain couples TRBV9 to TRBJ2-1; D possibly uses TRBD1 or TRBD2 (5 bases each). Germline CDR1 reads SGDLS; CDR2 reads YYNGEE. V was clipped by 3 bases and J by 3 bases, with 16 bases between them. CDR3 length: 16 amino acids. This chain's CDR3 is CASSGPGTPGYNEQFF. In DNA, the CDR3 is TGTGCCAGCAGCGGCCCCGGGACCCCGGGCTACAATGAGCAGTTCTTC. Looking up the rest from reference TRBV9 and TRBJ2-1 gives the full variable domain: DSGVTQTPKHLITATGQRVTLRCSPRSGDLSVYWYQQSLDQGLQFLIQYYNGEERAKGNILERFSAQQFPDLHSELNLSSLELGDSALYFCASSGPGTPGYNEQFFGPGTRLTVL.

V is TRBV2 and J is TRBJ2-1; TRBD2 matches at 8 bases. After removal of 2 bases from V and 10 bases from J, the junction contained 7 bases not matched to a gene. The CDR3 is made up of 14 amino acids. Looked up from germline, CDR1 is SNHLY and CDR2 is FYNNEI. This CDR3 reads CASSEFREGEEQFF. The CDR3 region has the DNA TGTGCCAGCAGTGAATTTCGGGAGGGGGAAGAGCAGTTCTTC.

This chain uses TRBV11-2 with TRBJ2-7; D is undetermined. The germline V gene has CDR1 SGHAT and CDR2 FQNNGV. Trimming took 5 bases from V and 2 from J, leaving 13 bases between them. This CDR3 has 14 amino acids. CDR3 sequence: CASSERADTYEQYF. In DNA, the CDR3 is TGTGCCAGCAGCGAACGGGCGGATACCTACGAGCAGTACTTC.

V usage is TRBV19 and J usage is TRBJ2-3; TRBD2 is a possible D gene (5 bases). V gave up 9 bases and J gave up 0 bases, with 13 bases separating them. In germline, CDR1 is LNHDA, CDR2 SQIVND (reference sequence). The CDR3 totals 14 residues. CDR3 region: CARRVSGSTDTQYF. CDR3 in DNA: TGTGCCAGAAGAGTAAGCGGAAGCACAGATACGCAGTATTTT.

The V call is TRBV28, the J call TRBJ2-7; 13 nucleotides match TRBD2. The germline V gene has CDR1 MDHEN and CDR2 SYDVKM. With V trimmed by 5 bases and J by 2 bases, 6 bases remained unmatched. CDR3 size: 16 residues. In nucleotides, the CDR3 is TGTGCCAGCAGTGGGACTAGCGGGACAAGAACCTACGAGCAGTACTTC. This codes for CASSGTSGTRTYEQYF.

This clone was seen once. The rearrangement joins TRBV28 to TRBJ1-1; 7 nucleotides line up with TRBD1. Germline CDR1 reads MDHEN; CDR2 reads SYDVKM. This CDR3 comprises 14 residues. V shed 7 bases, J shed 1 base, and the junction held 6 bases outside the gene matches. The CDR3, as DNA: TGTGCCAGCAAACCTTACAGGGGGAACACTGAAGCTTTCTTT. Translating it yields CASKPYRGNTEAFF.

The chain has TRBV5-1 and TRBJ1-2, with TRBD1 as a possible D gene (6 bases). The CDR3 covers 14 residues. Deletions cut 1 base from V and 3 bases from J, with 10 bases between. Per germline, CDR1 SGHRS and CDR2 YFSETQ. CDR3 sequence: CASSLNRADYGYTF. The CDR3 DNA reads TGCGCCAGCAGCTTGAACAGGGCGGACTATGGCTACACCTTC. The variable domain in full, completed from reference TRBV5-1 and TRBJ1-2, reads KAGVTQTPRYLIKTRGQQVTLSCSPISGHRSVSWYQQTPGQGLQFLFEYFSETQRNKGNFPGRFSGRQFSNSRSEMNVSTLELGDSALYLCASSLNRADYGYTFGSGTRLTVV.

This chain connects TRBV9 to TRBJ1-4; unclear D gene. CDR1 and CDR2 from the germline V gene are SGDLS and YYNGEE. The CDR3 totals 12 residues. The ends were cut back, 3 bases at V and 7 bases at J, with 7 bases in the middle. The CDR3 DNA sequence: TGTGCCAGCAGCGAGCCCGGTGAAAAACTGTTTTTT. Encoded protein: CASSEPGEKLFF.

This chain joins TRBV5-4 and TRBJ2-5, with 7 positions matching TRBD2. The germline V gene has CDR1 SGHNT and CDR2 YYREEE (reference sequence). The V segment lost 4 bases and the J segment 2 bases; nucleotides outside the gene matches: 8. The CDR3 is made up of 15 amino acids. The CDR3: CASSPPAGEQETQYF. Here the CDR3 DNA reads TGTGCCAGCAGCCCGCCGGCGGGGGAACAAGAGACCCAGTACTTC.